The rows below give T cell receptor beta chains drawn from one sample of a study of siplizumab effects on memory and regulatory T cells. Generated by immunoSEQ multiplex PCR, the TCRdb table keeps only in-frame clones and is missing some. There are more than 85,000 clones in the sample; about 87% occur only once, and about 15% lies in the top ten. Source material: CD4+ T cells sorted from blood. The source of these receptors is a human donor in good health. Each CDR3 is given with its conserved first and last residue. D genes are given only for firm matches. Only some rows state a clone size, as once, few, many or a class for expanded clones.

d_call j_call v_call clone_size cdr3_nt cdr3_aa
NA TRBJ1-1 TRBV7-9 NA TGTGCCAGCAGCCGCCAGGGAGTAGGCACTGAAGCTTTCTTT CASSRQGVGTEAFF
NA TRBJ2-7 TRBV5-4 NA TGTGCCAGCAGCTTTCTCGGACGAACCTACGAGCAGTACTTC CASSFLGRTYEQYF
TRBD1 TRBJ2-1 TRBV9 NA TGTGCCAGCAGCCCCCGGGACAGCCCATACAATGAGCAGTTCTTC CASSPRDSPYNEQFF
NA TRBJ2-1 TRBV5-1 once TGCGCCAGCAGCTTGGCCGGGTCCAGAAACAATGAGCAGTTCTTC CASSLAGSRNNEQFF
TRBD2 TRBJ2-1 TRBV28 NA TGTGCCAGCGCCCGGGGACTAGCGGGAGGGCCGAGATGGAATGAGCAGTTCTTC CASARGLAGGPRWNEQFF
TRBD2 TRBJ2-3 TRBV7-3 NA TGTGCCAGCAGCCCCGGACTAGCGGGAGCGGGAGATACGCAGTATTTT CASSPGLAGAGDTQYF
NA TRBJ2-3 TRBV4-1 NA TGCGCCAGCAGCCAAGTGGATCTGGGTTTCGCAGATACGCAGTATTTT CASSQVDLGFADTQYF
NA TRBJ2-1 TRBV27 NA TGTGCCAGCAGTTTAGTGGGGTCGGGGCAGTTCTTC CASSLVGSGQFF
TRBD2 TRBJ2-5 TRBV7-2 NA TGTGCCAGCAGCCCTAGAGGGGGGAGGGCGAGCGGGAGGGGAGAGACCCAGTACTTC CASSPRGGRASGRGETQYF
NA TRBJ1-1 TRBV19 NA TGTGCCAGTAGTAAGGAGACAGTGCCCTTGTTTGAAGCTTTCTTT CASSKETVPLFEAFF
TRBD1 TRBJ1-2 TRBV5-4 NA TGTGCCAGCAGCTCGCCGACAGGGGGCGGCTACACCTTC CASSSPTGGGYTF
NA TRBJ1-5 TRBV6-1 NA TGTGCCAGCACCTCCGACAGAATCAATCAGCCCCAGCATTTT CASTSDRINQPQHF
TRBD2 TRBJ2-7 TRBV9 NA TGTGCCAGCAGCCCCACACTAGCGGGAGGGTCTTTGAGGGAGCAGTACTTC CASSPTLAGGSLREQYF
TRBD2 TRBJ2-5 TRBV28 NA TGTGCCAGCAGCACACTAGCGGGAGTTCAAGAGACCCAGTACTTC CASSTLAGVQETQYF
NA TRBJ2-1 TRBV2 once TGTGCCAGCAGTGAATCGGTCTTTTATGAGCAGTTCTTC CASSESVFYEQFF
NA TRBJ2-2 TRBV6-1 NA TGTGCCAGCAGTGTGCGGACAGTTGACACCGGGGAGCTGTTTTTT CASSVRTVDTGELFF
NA TRBJ2-1 TRBV5-1 NA TGCGCCAGCAGTCCTGACCTAGGGGCAGGGCAAACCTACAATGAGCAGTTCTTC CASSPDLGAGQTYNEQFF
NA TRBJ2-7 TRBV11-2 NA TGTGCCAGCAGCGGGCGGGTACTCCACGAGCAGTACTTC CASSGRVLHEQYF
TRBD1 TRBJ2-6 TRBV15 NA TGTGCCACCAGCAGATCGGACAGGGTTGGGGCCAACGTCCTGACTTTC CATSRSDRVGANVLTF
TRBD2 TRBJ2-3 TRBV7-6 NA TGTGCCAGCAGCTTAGTACTAGCGGGCCAAGATACGCAGTATTTT CASSLVLAGQDTQYF
NA TRBJ1-1 TRBV27 NA TGTGCCAGCAGTTCCCGGACAAACCCCACTGAAGCTTTCTTT CASSSRTNPTEAFF
NA TRBJ2-2 TRBV6-5 NA TGTGCCAGCAGTTACTCGGGCGGGGTCAACACCGGGGAGCTGTTTTTT CASSYSGGVNTGELFF
TRBD2 TRBJ2-3 TRBV28 NA TGTGCCAGCAGTATCACTAGCGGAACTAGCACAGATACGCAGTATTTT CASSITSGTSTDTQYF
TRBD1 TRBJ1-4 TRBV19 NA TGTGCCAGTAGTATAGTTAGGACAGGGAGAAAGGGTAGGGAAAAACTGTTTTTT CASSIVRTGRKGREKLFF
TRBD2 TRBJ2-7 TRBV7-2 few TGTGCCAGCAGCTTAGAGGGGACTAGCGGGTCCTACGAGCAGTACTTC CASSLEGTSGSYEQYF
TRBD1 TRBJ2-1 TRBV7-2 NA TGTGCCAGCAGCTTCGCCTGGGACAGGGAGGCTATCCATGAGCAGTTCTTC CASSFAWDREAIHEQFF
NA TRBJ1-2 TRBV6-6 NA TGTGCCACCTGGGCGCAGGGCGGAGGTGGCTACACCTTC CATWAQGGGGYTF